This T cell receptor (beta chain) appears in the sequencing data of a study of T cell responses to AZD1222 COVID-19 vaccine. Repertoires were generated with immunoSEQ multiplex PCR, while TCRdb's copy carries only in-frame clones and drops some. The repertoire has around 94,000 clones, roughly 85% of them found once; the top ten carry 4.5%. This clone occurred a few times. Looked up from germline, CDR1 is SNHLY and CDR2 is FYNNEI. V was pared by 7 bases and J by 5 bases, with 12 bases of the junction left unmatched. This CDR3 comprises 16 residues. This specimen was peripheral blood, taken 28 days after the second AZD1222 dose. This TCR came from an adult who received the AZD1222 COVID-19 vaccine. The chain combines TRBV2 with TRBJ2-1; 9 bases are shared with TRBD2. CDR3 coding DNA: TGTGCCAGCAACCCCTACATCCTAGCGGGGAACAATGAGCAGTTCTTC. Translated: CASNPYILAGNNEQFF.